This TCR beta chain comes out of a study of T cells after yellow fever vaccination (dated by TCRdb to between 2018 and 2021). General notes on the study: Libraries from fractions with low cell numbers were prepared with the SMART-Seq v4 Ultra Low Input RNA kit. To track T-cell clones before and after primary and booster YFV17D yellow fever vaccination, bulk TCR alpha and beta repertoires were sequenced longitudinally. Two healthy male donors made up the cohort, one aged 18 to 30 years and the other aged 30 to 39 years. Blood samples were taken at several timepoints before and after primary and secondary immunization, and bulk PBMC replicates and cell subsets were isolated.

The sample's treatment or condition label, decoded: live attenuated yellow fever vaccine strain. Two biological replicates of bulk PBMCs were collected at each blood-draw timepoint. PBMCs were isolated from peripheral blood using a standard Ficoll-Paque protocol. RNA was extracted with TriZol from bulk PBMCs, CD4 and CD8 fractions, and dextramer-positive and dextramer-negative fractions. Sequencing relied on an Illumina NovaSeq 6000. TCR cDNA was made using 5'RACE template switching, a step that added a universal primer site and unique molecular identifiers. cDNA synthesis was primed from both the TCR alpha and TCR beta constant segments. Library amplification involved two PCR steps, and the second step added sample barcodes and sequencing adapters. Sequencing of the libraries was done on either Illumina HiSeq 2500 (2x100 bp) or NovaSeq (2x150 bp). Regarding the original processing steps: Reads were demultiplexed and collapsed into UMI consensus sequences with MIGEC, and V(D)J alignment was performed with MiXCR. Vaccine-responding clonotypes were defined with edgeR using replicate PBMC samples, requiring FDR below 0.01 and a log2 fold change above 5 up to day 15. Each bulk clonotype received a CD4 or CD8 identity based on whether the sequenced CD4 or CD8 repertoire contained that clonotype at higher abundance. Using fastp at Q25 and MiXCR, TCRdb reprocessed the public reads and kept productive beta chains. A single entry per CDR3 protein holds the most common genes and DNA from its merged rows. The V and J calls were not made by the authors but by TCRdb's processing. The sample includes some 320,000 distinct CDR3 sequences, with around 4.5% observed a single time. The ten biggest clones cover approximately 19% of the sample.

The CDR3, from cysteine to phenylalanine, totals 13 residues. The CDR3 DNA has 39 bases and is translated from base 1. V is cut by 0 bases and J by 5 bases, and the space between the germline ends is 8 bases. Sequences SGHDT (CDR1) and YYEEEE (CDR2) are obtained from the germline V gene. General findings and caveats noted by the study authors: Because the study included only a couple of donors, the extent to which the findings can be generalized is limited. A small share of clonotypes was detected in both CD4 and CD8 compartments, with the overlap likely arising from convergent recombination. The secondary T-cell response was weaker than the primary response but faster, peaking on day 5 instead of day 15. Most clones expanded after primary vaccination were re-detected after the booster (around 96% of CD4 and 88% of CD8), suggesting broad memory maintenance. Computational filtering was required because FACS-sorted repertoires could contain abundant contaminating clonotypes from the bulk population.

Regarding this clonotype: This clone's antigen is unknown. Base qualities are missing; no much larger clone stands one base away.

The rearrangement joined TRBV5-6 to TRBJ2-5; the D gene cannot be named for sure. The clonotype was recovered from a man aged 18 to 30 who received the YFV17D yellow fever vaccine. Sequencing used PBMCs, obtained 15 days after the yellow fever booster vaccination. CDR3 protein: CASSLGIVETQYF. The DNA reads TGTGCCAGCAGCTTGGGAATCGTGGAGACCCAGTACTTC.